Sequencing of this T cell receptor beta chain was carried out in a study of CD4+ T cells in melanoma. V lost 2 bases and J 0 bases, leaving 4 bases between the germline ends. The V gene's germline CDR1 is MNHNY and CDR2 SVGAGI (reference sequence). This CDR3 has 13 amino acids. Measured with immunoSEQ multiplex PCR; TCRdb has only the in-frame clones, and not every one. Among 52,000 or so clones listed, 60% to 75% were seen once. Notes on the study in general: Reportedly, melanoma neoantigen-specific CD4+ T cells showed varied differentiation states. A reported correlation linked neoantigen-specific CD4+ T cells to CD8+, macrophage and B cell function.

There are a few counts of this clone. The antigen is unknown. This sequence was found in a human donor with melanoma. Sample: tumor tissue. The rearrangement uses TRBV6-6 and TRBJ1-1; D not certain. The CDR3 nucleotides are TGTGCCAGCAGTTACCGGTTGAACACTGAAGCTTTCTTT. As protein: CASSYRLNTEAFF.